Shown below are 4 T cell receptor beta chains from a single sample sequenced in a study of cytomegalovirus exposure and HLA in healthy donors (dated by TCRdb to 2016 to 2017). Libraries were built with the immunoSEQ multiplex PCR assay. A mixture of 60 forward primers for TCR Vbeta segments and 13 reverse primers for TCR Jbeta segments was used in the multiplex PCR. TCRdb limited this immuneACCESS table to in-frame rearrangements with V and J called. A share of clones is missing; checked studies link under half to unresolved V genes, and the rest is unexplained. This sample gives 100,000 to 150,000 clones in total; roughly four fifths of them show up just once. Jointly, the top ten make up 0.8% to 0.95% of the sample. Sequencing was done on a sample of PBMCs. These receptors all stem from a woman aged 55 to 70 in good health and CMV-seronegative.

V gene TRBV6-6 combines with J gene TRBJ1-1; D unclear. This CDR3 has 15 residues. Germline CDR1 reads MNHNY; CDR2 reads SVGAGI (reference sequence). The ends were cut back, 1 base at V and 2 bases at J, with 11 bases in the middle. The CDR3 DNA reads TGTGCCAGCAGTTACTTTCGACCGGGTAACACTGAAGCTTTCTTT. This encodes CASSYFRPGNTEAFF.

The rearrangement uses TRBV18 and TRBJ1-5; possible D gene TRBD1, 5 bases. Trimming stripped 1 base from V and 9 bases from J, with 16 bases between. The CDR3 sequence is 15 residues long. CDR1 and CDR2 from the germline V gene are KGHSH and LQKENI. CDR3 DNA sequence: TGTGCCAGCTCACCACGGGGTCAAGGGGACTGGCCCCAGCATTTT. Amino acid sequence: CASSPRGQGDWPQHF. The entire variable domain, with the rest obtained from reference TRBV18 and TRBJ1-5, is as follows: NAGVMQNPRHLVRRRGQEARLRCSPMKGHSHVYWYRQLPEEGLKFMVYLQKENIIDESGMPKERFSAEFPKEGPSILRIQQVVRGDSAAYFCASSPRGQGDWPQHFGDGTRLSIL.

The CDR3 DNA is TGTGCCAGCAGCTCGGACAGGGGGCGCGGGAACACTGAAGCTTTCTTT. This translates into CASSSDRGRGNTEAFF. The chain combines TRBV5-5 with TRBJ1-1, with 11 bases aligning to TRBD1. The CDR3 is made up of 16 amino acids. Germline CDR1 reads SGHKS; CDR2 reads YYEKEE (reference sequence). J gave up 1 base and V 3 bases, and 5 bases lay outside the gene matches.

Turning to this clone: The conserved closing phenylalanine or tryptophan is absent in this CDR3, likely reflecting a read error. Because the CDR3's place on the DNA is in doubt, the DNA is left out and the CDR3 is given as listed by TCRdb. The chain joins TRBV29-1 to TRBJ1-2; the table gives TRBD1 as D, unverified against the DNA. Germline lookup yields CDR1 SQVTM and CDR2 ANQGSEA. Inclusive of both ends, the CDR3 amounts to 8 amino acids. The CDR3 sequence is CSVDKGHL.